This paragraph covers one T cell receptor beta chain sequence. TCRdb's table, derived via immunoSEQ multiplex PCR, lists solely in-frame clones and lacks some. The sample shows roughly 34,000 clones, about nine tenths of them seen only once. V lost 4 bases and J lost 5; bases outside the gene matches: 13. The CDR3 is made up of 19 amino acids. Germline lookup yields CDR1 SGDLS and CDR2 YYNGEE. This record belongs to a study of OX40 agonist ivuxolimab in advanced cancers. Study as a whole: Enrollees could have had prior anti-PD-1, anti-PD-L1 or anti-CTLA-4 therapy, which around 40% had received. Two cutaneous melanoma patients and one hepatocellular carcinoma patient, three in all, had partial responses.

At cycle 4 day 1, cycle 7 day 1, and baseline, blood was sampled. The sample here was CD4+ or CD8+ T cells sorted from blood, taken in a trial of the OX40 agonist ivuxolimab. This chain uses TRBV9 with TRBJ2-1; 15 bases are a match to TRBD2. The receptor was isolated from an adult with an advanced solid tumor such as melanoma, head and neck, liver or kidney cancer. CDR3 loop: CASSTWTSGRAVRDNEQFF. The CDR3 DNA sequence: TGTGCCAGCAGCACCTGGACTAGCGGGAGGGCCGTACGGGACAATGAGCAGTTCTTC.